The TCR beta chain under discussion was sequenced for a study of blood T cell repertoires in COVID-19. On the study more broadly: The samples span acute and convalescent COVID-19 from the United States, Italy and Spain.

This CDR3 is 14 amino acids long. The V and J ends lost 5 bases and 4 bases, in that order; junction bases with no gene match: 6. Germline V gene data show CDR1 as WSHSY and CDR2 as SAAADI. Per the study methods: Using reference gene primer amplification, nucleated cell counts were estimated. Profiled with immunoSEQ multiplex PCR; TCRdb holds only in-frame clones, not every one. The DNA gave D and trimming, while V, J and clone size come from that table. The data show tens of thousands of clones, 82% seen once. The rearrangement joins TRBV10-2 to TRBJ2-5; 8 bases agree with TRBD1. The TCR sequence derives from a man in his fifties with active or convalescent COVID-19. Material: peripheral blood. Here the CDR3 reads CASSQPGTGETQYF. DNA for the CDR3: TGCGCCAGCAGTCAACCAGGGACAGGAGAGACCCAGTACTTC.